The rows below give T cell receptor beta chains drawn from one sample of a study of T cells in localized non-small cell lung cancer. Assay used: immunoSEQ multiplex PCR; TCRdb lists only in-frame clones, some missing. The sample holds roughly 25,000 clones, about 90% seen once. Sequencing used peripheral blood, obtained before any cancer treatment. These receptors were collected from a woman aged 40-69 years with stage I lung adenocarcinoma. Each CDR3 is given with its conserved first and last residue. Fields, in order: V gene, D gene, J gene, clone size, CDR3 protein, CDR3 DNA. The D gene is left open where the match is weak. Size is stated for part of the rows, as once, few or many counts, or as a class when the clone is expanded.

>TRBV11-2|TRBD2|TRBJ2-5|.
CASSLVRSGGRAVETQYF
TGTGCCAGCAGCTTAGTGAGATCCGGCGGGAGGGCCGTGGAGACCCAGTACTTC
>TRBV7-2|.|TRBJ2-1|.
CTSSHEYNEQFF
TGTACCAGCAGCCACGAGTACAATGAGCAGTTCTTC
>TRBV28|TRBD1|TRBJ2-1|.
CASSAPTGRKGNEQFF
TGTGCCAGCAGTGCCCCGACAGGGCGGAAGGGTAATGAGCAGTTCTTC
>TRBV10-3|.|TRBJ2-7|.
CAIGQTYEQYF
TGTGCCATCGGACAGACCTACGAGCAGTACTTC
>TRBV7-3|.|TRBJ2-6|.
CASSLGDPRGVLTF
TGTGCCAGCAGCTTAGGCGACCCCAGGGGCGTCCTGACTTTC
>TRBV19|TRBD1|TRBJ1-4|.
CASSIGTGSEKLFF
TGTGCCAGTAGTATCGGGACAGGGAGTGAAAAACTGTTTTTT
>TRBV28|.|TRBJ2-7|.
CASSWTGYEQYF
TGTGCCAGCAGCTGGACTGGCTACGAGCAGTACTTC
>TRBV25-1|TRBD2|TRBJ2-1|.
CASSHLAGAGDEQFF
TGTGCCAGCAGCCATCTAGCGGGAGCAGGGGATGAGCAGTTCTTC
>TRBV6-6|TRBD1|TRBJ1-2|.
CASSTGQGAFGYTF
TGTGCCAGCAGTACGGGACAGGGGGCCTTTGGCTACACCTTC
>TRBV28|.|TRBJ1-1|once
CASRIERGAFF
TGTGCCAGCAGAATTGAACGAGGAGCTTTCTTT
>TRBV7-3|TRBD2|TRBJ2-3|.
CASSFLTRGVSTDTQYF
TGTGCCAGCAGCTTTTTAACTCGGGGGGTTAGCACAGATACGCAGTATTTT
>TRBV5-1|TRBD1|TRBJ2-1|.
CASSYSFRTGYNEQFF
TGCGCCAGCAGCTACTCCTTCCGGACAGGGTACAATGAGCAGTTCTTC
>TRBV11-2|TRBD1|TRBJ2-7|.
CASSQGQGRGEQYF
TGTGCCAGCAGCCAAGGACAGGGCCGCGGAGAGCAGTACTTC
>TRBV11-2|.|TRBJ1-2|.
CASSLDRPYGYTF
TGTGCCAGCAGTCTAGACAGGCCCTATGGCTACACCTTC
>TRBV6-1|.|TRBJ2-3|.
CASSDPSTDTQYF
TGTGCCAGCAGTGACCCCTCCACAGATACGCAGTATTTT